Sequencing of this T cell receptor (beta chain) was carried out in a study of blood T cell repertoires in COVID-19. Study context: The United States, Italy and Spain provided the acute and convalescent COVID-19 samples. T cells, B-cell-depleted T cells, or PBMCs provided the cDNA or gDNA that served as material.

J gave up 1 base and V 1 base, and 6 bases lay outside the gene matches. Germline V gives CDR1 SGHNT, CDR2 YYREEE (reference sequence). The length of the CDR3 is 16 residues. In the study's own analysis: Quantification of nucleated cells was approximated via reference gene primer amplification. Clones were read by immunoSEQ multiplex PCR, and TCRdb kept only the in-frame ones, dropping some. The DNA gave D and trimming, while V, J and clone size come from that table. The data hold a few hundred thousand clones, with 70% to 90% observed a single time. The sequenced sample was peripheral blood. The rearrangement joins TRBV5-4 to TRBJ1-1; TRBD1 aligns across 8 bases. This TCR derives from a man aged 40-55 years with acute or convalescent COVID-19. CDR3 region: CASSLPGGRWNTEAFF. The CDR3 nucleotides are TGTGCCAGCAGCTTGCCAGGGGGCAGGTGGAACACTGAAGCTTTCTTT. Complete variable domain (other parts from reference TRBV5-4 and TRBJ1-1): ETGVTQSPTHLIKTRGQQVTLRCSSQSGHNTVSWYQQALGQGPQFIFQYYREEENGRGNFPPRFSGLQFPNYSSELNVNALELDDSALYLCASSLPGGRWNTEAFFGQGTRLTVV.